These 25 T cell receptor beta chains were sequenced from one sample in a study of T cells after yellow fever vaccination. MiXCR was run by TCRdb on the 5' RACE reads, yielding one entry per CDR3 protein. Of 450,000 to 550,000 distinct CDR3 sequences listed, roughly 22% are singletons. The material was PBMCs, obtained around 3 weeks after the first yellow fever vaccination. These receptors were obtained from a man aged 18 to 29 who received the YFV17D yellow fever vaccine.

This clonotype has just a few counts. The CDR3 protein is CASSVIGQVAKNIQYF. The CDR3 nucleotides are TGTGCCAGCAGCGTAATTGGACAGGTAGCCAAAAACATTCAGTACTTC. V is TRBV7-2 and J is TRBJ2-4; 7 bases are a match to TRBD1. The CDR3 loop spans 16 amino acids. Germline loops: CDR1 SGHTA, CDR2 FQGNSA. Unmatched junction bases numbered 7, after V lost 5 bases and J lost 0 bases.

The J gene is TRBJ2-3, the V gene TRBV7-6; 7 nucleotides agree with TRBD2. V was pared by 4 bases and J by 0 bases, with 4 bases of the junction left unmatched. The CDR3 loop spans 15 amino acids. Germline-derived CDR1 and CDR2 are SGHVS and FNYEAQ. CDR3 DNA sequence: TGTGCCAGCAGCTCCTCGGGGGGAAGCACAGATACGCAGTATTTT. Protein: CASSSSGGSTDTQYF.

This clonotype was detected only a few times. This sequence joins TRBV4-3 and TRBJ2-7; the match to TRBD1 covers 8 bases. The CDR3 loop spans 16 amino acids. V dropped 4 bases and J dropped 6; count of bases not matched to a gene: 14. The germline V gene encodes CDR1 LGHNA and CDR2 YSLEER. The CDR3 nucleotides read TGCGCCAGCAGCCGGGGGACCCGGGACAGGCCGGCCGAGCAGTACTTC. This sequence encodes CASSRGTRDRPAEQYF.

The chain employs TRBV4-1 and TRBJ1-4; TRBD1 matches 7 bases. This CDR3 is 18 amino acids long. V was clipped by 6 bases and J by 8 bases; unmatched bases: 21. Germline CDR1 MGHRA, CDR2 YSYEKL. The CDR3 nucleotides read TGCGCCAGCAGATACGCTCCTTCCTTCAGGGGGATTAGGGAAAAACTGTTTTTT. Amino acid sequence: CASRYAPSFRGIREKLFF.

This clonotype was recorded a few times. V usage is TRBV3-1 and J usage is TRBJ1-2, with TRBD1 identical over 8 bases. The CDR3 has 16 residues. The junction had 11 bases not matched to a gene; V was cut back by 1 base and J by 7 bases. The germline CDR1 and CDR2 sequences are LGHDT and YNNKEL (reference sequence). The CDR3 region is CASSQAQSDRVGGYTF. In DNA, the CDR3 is TGTGCCAGCAGCCAAGCCCAATCGGACAGGGTCGGTGGCTACACCTTC.

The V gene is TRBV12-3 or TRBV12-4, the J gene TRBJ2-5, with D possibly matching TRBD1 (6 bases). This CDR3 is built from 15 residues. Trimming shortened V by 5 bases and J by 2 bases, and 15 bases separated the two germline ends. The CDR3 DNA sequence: TGTGCCAGCAGTGCGCCCGGACAGCTACAAGAGACCCAGTACTTC. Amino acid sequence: CASSAPGQLQETQYF.

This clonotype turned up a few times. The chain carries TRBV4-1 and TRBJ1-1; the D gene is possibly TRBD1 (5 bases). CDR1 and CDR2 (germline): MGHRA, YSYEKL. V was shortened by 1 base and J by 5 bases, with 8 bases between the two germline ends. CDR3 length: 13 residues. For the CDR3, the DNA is TGCGCCAGCAGCCAAGGGGGGAAAACTGAAGCTTTCTTT. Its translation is CASSQGGKTEAFF.

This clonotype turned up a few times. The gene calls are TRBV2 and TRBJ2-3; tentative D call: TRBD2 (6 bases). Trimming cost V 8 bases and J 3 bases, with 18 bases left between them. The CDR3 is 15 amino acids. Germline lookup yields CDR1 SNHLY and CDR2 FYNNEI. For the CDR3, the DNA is TGTGCCAGCCTCACAGACAGCGCGGGGACAGATACGCAGTATTTT. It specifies CASLTDSAGTDTQYF.

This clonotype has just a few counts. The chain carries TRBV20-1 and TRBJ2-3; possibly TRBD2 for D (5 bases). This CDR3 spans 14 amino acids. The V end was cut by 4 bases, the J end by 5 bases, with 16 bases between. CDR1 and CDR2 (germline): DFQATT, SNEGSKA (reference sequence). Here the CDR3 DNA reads TGCAGTGCTACAAAACCATACGGGAAAGATACGCAGTATTTT. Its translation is CSATKPYGKDTQYF.

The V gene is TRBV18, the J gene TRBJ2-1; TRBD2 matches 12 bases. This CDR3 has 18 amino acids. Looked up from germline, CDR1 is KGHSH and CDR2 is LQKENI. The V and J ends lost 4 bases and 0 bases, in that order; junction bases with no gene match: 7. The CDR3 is CASSQTSGGDSSYNEQFF. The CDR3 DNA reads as TGTGCCAGCTCACAGACTAGCGGGGGAGACAGCTCCTACAATGAGCAGTTCTTC.

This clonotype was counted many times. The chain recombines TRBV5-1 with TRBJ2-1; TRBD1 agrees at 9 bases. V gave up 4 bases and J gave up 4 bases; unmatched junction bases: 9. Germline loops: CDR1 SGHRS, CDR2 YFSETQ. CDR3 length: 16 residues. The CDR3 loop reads CASSLTPGQGYNEQFF. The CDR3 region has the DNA TGCGCCAGCAGCCTGACACCGGGACAGGGATACAATGAGCAGTTCTTC.

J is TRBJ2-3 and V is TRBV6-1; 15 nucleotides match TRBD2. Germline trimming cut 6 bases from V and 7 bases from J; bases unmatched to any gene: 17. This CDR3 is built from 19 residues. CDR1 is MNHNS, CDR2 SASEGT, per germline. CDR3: CASRPPGLAGGPRNHTQYF. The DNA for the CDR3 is TGTGCCAGCAGGCCCCCCGGACTAGCGGGGGGGCCGAGGAACCATACGCAGTATTTT.

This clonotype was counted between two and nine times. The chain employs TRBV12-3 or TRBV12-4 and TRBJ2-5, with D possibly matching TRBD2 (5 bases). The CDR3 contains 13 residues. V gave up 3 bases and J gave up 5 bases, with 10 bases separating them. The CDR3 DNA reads TGTGCCAGCAGTTTTAATTCGGGGGAGACCCAGTACTTC. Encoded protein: CASSFNSGETQYF.

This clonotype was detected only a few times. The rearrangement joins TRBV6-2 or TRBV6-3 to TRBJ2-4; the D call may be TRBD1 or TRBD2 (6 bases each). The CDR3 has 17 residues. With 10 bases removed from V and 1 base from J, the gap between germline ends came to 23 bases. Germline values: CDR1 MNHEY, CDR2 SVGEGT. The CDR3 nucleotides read TGTGCCACCTTCGCCCCCCAGGGGAGGTCGGCCAAAAACATTCAGTACTTC. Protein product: CATFAPQGRSAKNIQYF.

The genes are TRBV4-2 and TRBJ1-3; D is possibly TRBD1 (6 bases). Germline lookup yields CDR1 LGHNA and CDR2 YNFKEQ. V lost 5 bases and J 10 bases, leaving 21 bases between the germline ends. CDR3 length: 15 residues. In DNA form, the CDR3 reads TGTGCCAGCAGCGACCGGGGATGGGGGCCCGGGACCATATATTTT. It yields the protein CASSDRGWGPGTIYF.

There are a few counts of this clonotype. The CDR3 protein is CASRLSRDTQYF. In DNA, the CDR3 is TGTGCCAGCAGGCTATCACGGGATACGCAGTATTTT. The V gene is TRBV25-1, the J gene TRBJ2-3; D ambiguous. Germline V lookup: CDR1 MGHDK, CDR2 SYGVNS. The V end lost 6 bases, the J end lost 6 bases, and 10 bases lay between the germline ends. CDR3 length: 12 amino acids.

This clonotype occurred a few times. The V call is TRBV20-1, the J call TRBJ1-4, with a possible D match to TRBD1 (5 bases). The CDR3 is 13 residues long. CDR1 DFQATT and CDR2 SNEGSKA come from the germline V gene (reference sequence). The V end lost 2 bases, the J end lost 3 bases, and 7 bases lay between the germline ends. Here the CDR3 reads CSARQGPNEKLFF. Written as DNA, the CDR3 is TGCAGTGCTAGACAGGGCCCTAATGAAAAACTGTTTTTT.

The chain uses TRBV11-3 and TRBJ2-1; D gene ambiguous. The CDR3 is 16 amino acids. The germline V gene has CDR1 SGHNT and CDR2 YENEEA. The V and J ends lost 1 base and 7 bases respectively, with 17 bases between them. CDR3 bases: TGTGCCAGCAGCTTAGGAGTTAGGTACTCAAGGAATGAGCAGTTCTTC. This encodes CASSLGVRYSRNEQFF.

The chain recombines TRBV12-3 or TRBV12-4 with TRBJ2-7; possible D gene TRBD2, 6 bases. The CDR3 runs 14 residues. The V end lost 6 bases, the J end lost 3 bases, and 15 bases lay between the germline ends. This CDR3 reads CASRGPGGYYEQYF. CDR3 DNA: TGTGCCAGCAGGGGGCCCGGGGGATACTACGAGCAGTACTTC.

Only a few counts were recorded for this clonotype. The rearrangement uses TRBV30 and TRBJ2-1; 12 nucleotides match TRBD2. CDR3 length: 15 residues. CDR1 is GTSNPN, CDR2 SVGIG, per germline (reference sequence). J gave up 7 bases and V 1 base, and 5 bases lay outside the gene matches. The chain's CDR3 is CAWSELAGGLNEQFF. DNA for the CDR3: TGTGCCTGGAGTGAACTAGCGGGGGGCCTAAATGAGCAGTTCTTC.

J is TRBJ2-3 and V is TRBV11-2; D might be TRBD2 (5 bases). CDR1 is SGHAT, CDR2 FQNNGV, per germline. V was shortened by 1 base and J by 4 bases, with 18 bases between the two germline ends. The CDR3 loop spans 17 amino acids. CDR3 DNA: TGTGCCAGCAGCTTAGGGAGGTCGAGAGTGCGCCCAGATACGCAGTATTTT. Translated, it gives CASSLGRSRVRPDTQYF.

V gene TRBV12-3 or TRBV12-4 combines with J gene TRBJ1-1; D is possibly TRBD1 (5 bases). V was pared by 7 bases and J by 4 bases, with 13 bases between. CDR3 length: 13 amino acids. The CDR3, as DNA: TGTGCCAGCACCGTCAAGGGGTTCACTGAAGCTTTCTTT. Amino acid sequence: CASTVKGFTEAFF.

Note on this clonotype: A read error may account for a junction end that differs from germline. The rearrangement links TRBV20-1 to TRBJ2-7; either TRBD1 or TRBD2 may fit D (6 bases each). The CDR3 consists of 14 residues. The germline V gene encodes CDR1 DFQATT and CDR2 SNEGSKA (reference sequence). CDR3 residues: CSARGGPNFYEQYF. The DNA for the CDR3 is TGCAGTGCCAGAGGGGGGCCAAACTTCTACGAGCAGTACTTC.

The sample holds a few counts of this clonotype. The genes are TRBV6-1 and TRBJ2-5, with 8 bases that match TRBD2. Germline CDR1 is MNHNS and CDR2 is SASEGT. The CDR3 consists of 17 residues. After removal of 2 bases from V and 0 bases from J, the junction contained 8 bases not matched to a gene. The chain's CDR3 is CASSEKRGNLYQETQYF. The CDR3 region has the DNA TGTGCCAGCAGTGAAAAGCGGGGGAACTTGTACCAAGAGACCCAGTACTTC.

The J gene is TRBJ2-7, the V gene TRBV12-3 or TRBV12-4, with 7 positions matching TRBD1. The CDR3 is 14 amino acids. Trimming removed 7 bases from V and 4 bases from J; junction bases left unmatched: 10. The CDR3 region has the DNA TGTGCCAGCACGTCAAACAGGGGAGATTACGAGCAGTACGTC. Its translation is CASTSNRGDYEQYV.